The 9 T cell receptor beta chains listed next were all sequenced from one sample in a study of blood T cell repertoires in COVID-19. The method was immunoSEQ multiplex PCR; TCRdb's version includes in-frame clones alone and lacks a portion of them. The profile covers about 140,000 clones, with over 60% appearing a single time and 9% taken by the ten largest. The material sequenced was peripheral blood. The receptor source for this set is a woman in her forties or fifties with active or convalescent COVID-19.

The chain uses TRBV28 and TRBJ1-2; D gene unclear. Deletions cut 1 base from V and 4 bases from J, with 7 bases between. Germline loops: CDR1 MDHEN, CDR2 SYDVKM. The CDR3 runs to 13 residues. The DNA of the CDR3 is TGTGCCAGCAGTTTATCAGGCAGCTATGGCTACACCTTC. It yields the protein CASSLSGSYGYTF.

CDR3 sequence (DNA): TGCGCCAGCAGGGAGGGGTTGAACACTGAAGCTTTCTTT. Its protein is CASREGLNTEAFF. The genes are TRBV4-3 and TRBJ1-1; TRBD1 might be the D (5 bases). CDR1 and CDR2 (germline): LGHNA, YSLEER. V dropped 6 bases and J dropped 0 bases, with 8 bases sitting between them. The CDR3 is 13 amino acids.

The chain uses TRBV4-3 and TRBJ2-7, with D possibly being TRBD2 (6 bases). The V end was cut by 0 bases, the J end by 6 bases, with 9 bases between. The CDR3 sequence is 13 residues long. The germline gives CDR1 LGHNA, CDR2 YSLEER. CDR3 bases: TGCGCCAGCAGCCAAGATAGGAGGGTCGAGCAGTACTTC. Amino acid sequence: CASSQDRRVEQYF.

The sample holds a few counts of this clone. The V and J genes are TRBV9 and TRBJ1-3; D unclear. The germline V and J ends were trimmed by 0 bases and 0 bases, with 10 bases remaining between them. The CDR3 totals 16 residues. CDR1 SGDLS and CDR2 YYNGEE come from the germline V gene. CDR3 sequence reads: CASSVGRPDSGNTIYF. CDR3 nucleotides: TGTGCCAGCAGCGTAGGCAGGCCTGACTCTGGAAACACCATATATTTT.

The chain couples TRBV7-3 to TRBJ1-1; perhaps TRBD1 as D (6 bases). The CDR3 is made up of 14 amino acids. Germline assignment: CDR1 SGHTA and CDR2 FQGTGA. V lost 4 bases to trimming and J lost 3 bases, with 12 bases between them. The DNA of the CDR3 is TGTGCCAGCAGCTCGGGGGGCACGGACACTGAAGCTTTCTTT. Translated, it gives CASSSGGTDTEAFF. The variable domain in full, completed from reference TRBV7-3 and TRBJ1-1, reads GAGVSQTPSNKVTEKGKYVELRCDPISGHTALYWYRQSLGQGPEFLIYFQGTGAADDSGLPNDRFFAVRPEGSVSTLKIQRTERGDSAVYLCASSSGGTDTEAFFGQGTRLTVV.

The rearrangement uses TRBV9 and TRBJ2-3, with D tentatively TRBD1 (7 bases). Trimming took off 3 bases at V and 3 bases at J, with 17 bases between the two ends. Germline lookup yields CDR1 SGDLS and CDR2 YYNGEE. The CDR3 is 16 amino acids. In DNA form, the CDR3 reads TGTGCCAGCAGCGCTCAGGGGGGCAGGATAACAGATACGCAGTATTTT. Residues: CASSAQGGRITDTQYF.

The chain has TRBV4-2 and TRBJ2-7; no clear D. Trimming removed 1 base at V and 1 base at J, with 8 bases between. The germline V gene has CDR1 LGHNA and CDR2 YNFKEQ. The CDR3 is made up of 14 amino acids. In DNA form, the CDR3 reads TGTGCCAGCAGCCAAGGGGCCGAGTCCTACGAGCAGTACTTC. Translating it yields CASSQGAESYEQYF.

The rearrangement links TRBV7-9 to TRBJ2-2; D is unresolved. The ends were cut back, 1 base at V and 4 bases at J, with 4 bases in the middle. There are 13 residues in the CDR3. CDR1 and CDR2 from the germline V gene are SEHNR and FQNEAQ (reference sequence). CDR3: CASSLERTGELFF. In DNA form, the CDR3 reads TGTGCCAGCAGCTTAGAGCGCACCGGGGAGCTGTTTTTT.

This clone was found a few times. This rearrangement joins TRBV4-1 to TRBJ2-2, with D possibly TRBD1 on 6 matching bases. The ends were cut back, 0 bases at V and 9 bases at J, with 20 bases in the middle. CDR3 length equals 17 residues. Germline V gene lookup returns CDR1 MGHRA and CDR2 YSYEKL. CDR3 in DNA: TGCGCCAGCAGCCAAGAACAGGAGACAGGAGCTCGAAGGGAGCTGTTTTTT. Encoded protein: CASSQEQETGARRELFF.